This T cell receptor (beta chain) appears in the sequencing data of a study of cytomegalovirus exposure and HLA in healthy donors. Points from the study as a whole: Presence/absence analysis assumed near-uniform sequencing depth across donors. On later analysis, the bulk of CMV-associated TCR beta chains appeared to be HLA-restricted.

Vbeta (60) and Jbeta (13) primers were used in the PCR. Only in-frame clones appear in the TCRdb table, and some are missing; sequencing was by immunoSEQ multiplex PCR. Of around 120,000 clones in the sample, around 80% are singletons; the top ten hold 3.1%. CDR3 length equals 14 residues. With 6 bases clipped from V and 4 bases from J, the junction kept 5 bases outside the gene matches. Germline V gene lookup returns CDR1 MNHNY and CDR2 SVGAGI (reference sequence). When sampled, the donors appeared nominally healthy, though they likely had unrecorded immune exposures. In regard to this clone: Its target is not known.

V usage is TRBV6-6 and J usage is TRBJ1-2; 10 bases are a match to TRBD1. The sequence came from a woman aged 40 to 50 in good health and CMV-seronegative. Sequencing was carried out using PBMCs. The CDR3 DNA reads as TGTGCCAGCAGCCGGGACAGGGGAATCTATGGCTACACCTTC. This translates into CASSRDRGIYGYTF.